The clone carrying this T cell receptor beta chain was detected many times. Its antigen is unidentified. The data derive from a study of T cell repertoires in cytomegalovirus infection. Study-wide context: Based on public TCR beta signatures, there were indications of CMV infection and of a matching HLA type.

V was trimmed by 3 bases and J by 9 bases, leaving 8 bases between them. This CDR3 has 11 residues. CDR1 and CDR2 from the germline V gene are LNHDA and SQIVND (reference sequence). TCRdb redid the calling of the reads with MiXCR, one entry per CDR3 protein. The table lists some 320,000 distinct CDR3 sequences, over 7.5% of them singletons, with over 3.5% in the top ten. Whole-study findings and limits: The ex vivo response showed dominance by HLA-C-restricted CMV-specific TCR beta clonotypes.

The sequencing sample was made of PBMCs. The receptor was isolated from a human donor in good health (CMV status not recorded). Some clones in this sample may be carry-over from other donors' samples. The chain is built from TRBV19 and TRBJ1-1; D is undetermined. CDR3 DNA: TGTGCCAGTAGTATTTGGGATCAAGCTTTCTTT. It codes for CASSIWDQAFF.